Following are 12 T cell receptor beta chains from one sample sequenced in a study of blood T cells in healthy people across ages. Alongside a J-beta primer mix, a sample-barcoded 5' primer served in a second PCR lasting roughly 6 to 12 cycles. TCRdb re-derived calls from the 5' RACE reads in MiXCR, one entry per CDR3 protein. In the table there are more than 800,000 distinct CDR3 sequences, more than 25% of which are singletons. Input material: blood. Every receptor here comes from a woman older than 75 in good health.

The sample holds one count of this clonotype. CDR3 loop: CAWSVRANTEAFF. The DNA of the CDR3 is TGTGCCTGGAGTGTAAGGGCGAACACTGAAGCTTTCTTT. The V and J genes are TRBV30 and TRBJ1-1; D gene ambiguous. This CDR3 contains 13 residues. In germline, CDR1 is GTSNPN, CDR2 SVGIG (reference sequence). The germline V and J ends were trimmed by 0 bases and 1 base, with 6 bases remaining between them.

The rearrangement links TRBV4-1 to TRBJ1-2, with TRBD1 as a possible D gene (6 bases). Germline V gives CDR1 MGHRA, CDR2 YSYEKL. CDR3 length equals 16 residues. Trimming cost V 1 base and J 4 bases, with 16 bases left between them. The CDR3 protein is CASSQGVENRAYGYTF. The CDR3 DNA follows: TGCGCCAGCAGCCAAGGCGTGGAGAACAGGGCCTATGGCTACACCTTC.

This rearrangement joins TRBV18 to TRBJ2-5, with 12 positions matching TRBD2. Germline trimming cut 4 bases from V and 2 bases from J; bases unmatched to any gene: 5. The germline gives CDR1 KGHSH, CDR2 LQKENI. The CDR3 consists of 16 residues. The CDR3 spells CASSRGLAGLQETQYF. The CDR3 DNA reads TGTGCCAGCTCACGCGGACTAGCGGGGTTACAAGAGACCCAGTACTTC.

This clonotype was seen repeatedly, ten times or more. As DNA, the CDR3 is TGTGCCAGCAGTACCCCGGGACAGTCGAGGTACTATGGCTACACCTTC. Translating gives CASSTPGQSRYYGYTF. This chain uses TRBV6-2 or TRBV6-3 with TRBJ1-2, with 7 bases matching TRBD1. Germline V gene lookup returns CDR1 MNHEY and CDR2 SVGEGT. V gave up 5 bases and J gave up 3 bases; unmatched junction bases: 12. This CDR3 has 16 amino acids.

The CDR3 DNA follows: TGTGCCATCAGTGAGAATGAAGCTTTCTTT. Translated, it gives CAISENEAFF. This rearrangement joins TRBV10-3 to TRBJ1-1, with D hard to call. V was cut by 2 bases and J by 7 bases, with 2 bases left in between. Germline assignment: CDR1 ENHRY and CDR2 SYGVKD. The CDR3 is 10 amino acids.

V and J are TRBV29-1 and TRBJ1-1; tentative D call: TRBD1 (5 bases). The CDR3 is 13 residues long. Germline CDR1 SQVTM, CDR2 ANQGSEA. The V end lost 3 bases, the J end lost 0 bases, and 8 bases lay between the germline ends. CDR3 sequence reads: CSVDRVLNTEAFF. The CDR3 region has the DNA TGCAGCGTTGACAGGGTTTTGAACACTGAAGCTTTCTTT.

This clonotype was seen only a few times. The chain couples TRBV20-1 to TRBJ1-1, with a weak D call TRBD1 (5 bases). Germline V gene lookup returns CDR1 DFQATT and CDR2 SNEGSKA (reference sequence). The CDR3 consists of 11 residues. V lost 6 bases and J lost 5, with 10 bases in between. DNA of the CDR3: TGCAGTGCCCCTGGGGGGACTGAAGCTTTCTTT. Amino acids: CSAPGGTEAFF.

There are many counts of this clonotype. This sequence joins TRBV20-1 and TRBJ2-1; 12 bases match TRBD2. CDR1 is DFQATT and CDR2 is SNEGSKA in the germline V gene (reference sequence). CDR3 length: 13 residues. CDR3 protein: CSGTSGSYNEQFF. CDR3 bases: TGCAGCGGGACTAGCGGGTCCTACAATGAGCAGTTCTTC.

The table lists this clonotype with many counts. The CDR3: CASSFETAELETQYF. For the CDR3, the DNA is TGTGCCAGCAGCTTCGAAACAGCTGAGCTAGAGACCCAGTACTTC. J is TRBJ2-5 and V is TRBV7-2; D remains unclear. V lost 3 bases and J 4 bases, leaving 15 bases between the germline ends. The CDR3 sequence is 15 residues long. Germline V gene lookup returns CDR1 SGHTA and CDR2 FQGNSA.

In this sample, this clonotype turned up many times. The chain has TRBV5-1 and TRBJ2-6; D uncertain. CDR1 and CDR2 from the germline V gene are SGHRS and YFSETQ. CDR3 length: 14 residues. V lost 5 bases to trimming and J lost 0 bases, with 6 bases between them. CDR3 bases: TGCGCCAGCAGTGAGCTCTCTGGGGCCAACGTCCTGACTTTC. It specifies CASSELSGANVLTF.

The chain links TRBV7-8 to TRBJ1-2, with 9 bases that match TRBD1. The germline CDR1 and CDR2 sequences are SGHVS and FQNEAQ. CDR3 length equals 14 residues. Trimming cost V 6 bases and J 6 bases; bases outside gene matches: 8. In DNA, the CDR3 is TGTGCCAGCAGAAGGACAGGGGAGGAGAATGGCTACACCTTC. Its protein is CASRRTGEENGYTF.

The chain combines TRBV2 with TRBJ2-2; 8 nucleotides agree with TRBD2. Trimming at V came to 6 bases and at J to 0 bases, leaving 3 bases not matched to a gene. Germline-derived CDR1 and CDR2 are SNHLY and FYNNEI. CDR3 length equals 15 residues. For the CDR3, the DNA is TGTGCCAGCAGGCGGGGGGATGCGAACACCGGGGAGCTGTTTTTT. Translation gives CASRRGDANTGELFF.